The 15 T cell receptor beta chains presented below share a single source sample, sequenced in a study of cytomegalovirus exposure and HLA in healthy donors. The protocol was immunoSEQ multiplex PCR, while the TCRdb copy is restricted to in-frame clones and leaves out a portion. The table lists fewer than 250,000 clones, 65% to 85% of them singletons, with over 12% in the top ten. The sequenced sample consisted of PBMCs. The receptor set was obtained from a young woman in good health and CMV-seropositive.

This clone was seen only once. The J gene is TRBJ2-1, the V gene TRBV5-1, with TRBD2 matching 9 bases. Germline V gives CDR1 SGHRS, CDR2 YFSETQ. The V segment lost 7 bases and the J segment 8 bases; nucleotides outside the gene matches: 7. CDR3 length: 13 amino acids. In DNA form, the CDR3 reads TGCGCCAGCGCGTCTAGCGGGATGCATGAGCAGTTCTTC. Translating it yields CASASSGMHEQFF.

This clone was observed once. V usage is TRBV25-1 and J usage is TRBJ2-7, with D perhaps matching TRBD2 (6 bases). The CDR3 is 14 residues long. Germline CDR1 and CDR2: MGHDK and SYGVNS. The germline V and J ends were trimmed by 3 bases and 0 bases, with 9 bases remaining between them. This CDR3 is CASSDGGTSYEQYF. CDR3 DNA: TGTGCCAGCAGTGATGGGGGGACCTCCTACGAGCAGTACTTC.

The rearrangement uses TRBV18 and TRBJ2-7; 7 positions agree with TRBD1. This CDR3 spans 16 amino acids. Trimming took 3 bases from V and 4 from J; bases not matched to a gene: 12. Germline V gene lookup returns CDR1 KGHSH and CDR2 LQKENI. The CDR3 DNA reads as TGTGCCAGCTCACCCTCTTGGCGACAGGGCCCGTACGAGCAGTACTTC. This translates into CASSPSWRQGPYEQYF.

The rearrangement links TRBV27 to TRBJ2-2; the D is unclear. Germline assignment: CDR1 MNHEY and CDR2 SMNVEV (reference sequence). V lost 4 bases and J lost 1, with 16 bases in between. CDR3 length equals 17 residues. The CDR3 DNA sequence: TGTGCCAGCAGTTATCGACGGGTGAACATGAACACCGGGGAGCTGTTTTTT. Residues: CASSYRRVNMNTGELFF.

The rearrangement links TRBV29-1 to TRBJ2-7, with TRBD2 matching over 7 bases. The CDR3 has 12 residues. V gave up 6 bases and J gave up 7 bases; unmatched junction bases: 9. Germline-derived CDR1 and CDR2 are SQVTM and ANQGSEA. CDR3 sequence reads: CSVRDYLGEQYF. Here the CDR3 DNA reads TGCAGCGTCCGGGACTACCTTGGGGAGCAGTACTTC.

The chain links TRBV5-1 to TRBJ2-1; no definite D call. The length of the CDR3 is 13 residues. V was cut by 5 bases and J by 4 bases, with 10 bases left in between. The germline V gene has CDR1 SGHRS and CDR2 YFSETQ. CDR3 in amino acids: CASRKDGYNEQFF. The CDR3 DNA reads TGCGCCAGCAGGAAGGACGGATACAATGAGCAGTTCTTC.

The V gene is TRBV5-1, the J gene TRBJ2-6; perhaps TRBD1 as D (5 bases). CDR3 size: 18 residues. CDR1 is SGHRS, CDR2 YFSETQ, per germline. V lost 4 bases and J lost 0, with 17 bases in between. CDR3 nucleotides: TGCGCCAGCAGCCTGACAGCTCCAACCTTCTCTGGGGCCAACGTCCTGACTTTC. Its translation is CASSLTAPTFSGANVLTF. Together with reference TRBV5-1 and TRBJ2-6, the CDR3 gives the full variable domain: KAGVTQTPRYLIKTRGQQVTLSCSPISGHRSVSWYQQTPGQGLQFLFEYFSETQRNKGNFPGRFSGRQFSNSRSEMNVSTLELGDSALYLCASSLTAPTFSGANVLTFGAGSRLTVL.

V gene TRBV15 combines with J gene TRBJ2-7; D is perhaps TRBD2 (5 bases). CDR3 length: 15 residues. V gave up 1 base and J gave up 0 bases, with 10 bases separating them. Germline loops: CDR1 LNHNV, CDR2 YYDKDF (reference sequence). CDR3 amino acids: CATSRVVGSSYEQYF. CDR3 nucleotide sequence: TGTGCCACCAGCAGAGTTGTGGGGAGCTCCTACGAGCAGTACTTC.

The chain combines TRBV19 with TRBJ1-4, with a weak D call TRBD1 (5 bases). The CDR3 consists of 12 residues. Germline V gene sequence: CDR1 LNHDA, CDR2 SQIVND (reference sequence). V was shortened by 8 bases and J by 8 bases, with 12 bases between the two germline ends. The CDR3 here is CASATRGEKLFF. The CDR3 nucleotides read TGTGCCAGTGCGACGCGGGGGGAAAAACTGTTTTTT.

This clone showed up just once. The rearrangement uses TRBV11-3 and TRBJ2-3; D not certain. Germline CDR1 and CDR2: SGHNT and YENEEA. This CDR3 is 13 amino acids long. V lost 4 bases to trimming and J lost 2 bases, with 7 bases between them. This CDR3 reads CASSSRFTDTQYF. CDR3 DNA sequence: TGTGCCAGCAGCTCGCGGTTCACAGATACGCAGTATTTT.

The chain recombines TRBV29-1 with TRBJ1-2; D unresolved. Germline V gene data show CDR1 as SQVTM and CDR2 as ANQGSEA. The V and J ends lost 4 bases and 6 bases respectively, with 9 bases between them. This CDR3 contains 11 residues. This CDR3 is CSVGGRDGYTF. The CDR3 DNA reads TGCAGCGTTGGGGGAAGGGATGGCTACACCTTC.

The V and J genes are TRBV6-5 and TRBJ2-3; D is unresolved. The germline gives CDR1 MNHEY, CDR2 SVGAGI. CDR3 length: 15 amino acids. The V end was cut by 5 bases, the J end by 2 bases, with 14 bases between. For the CDR3, the DNA is TGTGCCAGCAGTCTAGATACCCTATCCACAGATACGCAGTATTTT. Amino acid sequence: CASSLDTLSTDTQYF.

The chain combines TRBV28 with TRBJ2-1; D perhaps matches TRBD1 (6 bases). Trimming took 5 bases from V and 1 from J, leaving 12 bases between them. CDR1 is MDHEN, CDR2 SYDVKM, per germline. The CDR3 loop spans 15 amino acids. The CDR3 DNA follows: TGTGCCAGCAGTCACCTGACAGGATCCTACAATGAGCAGTTCTTC. Its protein is CASSHLTGSYNEQFF. The full variable domain, its missing parts supplied by reference TRBV28 and TRBJ2-1, is DVKVTQSSRYLVKRTGEKVFLECVQDMDHENMFWYRQDPGLGLRLIYFSYDVKMKEKGDIPEGYSVSREKKERFSLILESASTNQTSMYLCASSHLTGSYNEQFFGPGTRLTVL.

V gene TRBV18 combines with J gene TRBJ2-5, with D possibly being TRBD2 (6 bases). The CDR3 runs 13 residues. Germline-derived CDR1 and CDR2 are KGHSH and LQKENI. Trimming took 4 bases from V and 4 from J, leaving 10 bases between them. The DNA of the CDR3 is TGTGCCAGCTCACAGCAGGGAGGAGAGACCCAGTACTTC. It encodes CASSQQGGETQYF.

This clone came up once. The chain employs TRBV27 and TRBJ2-7; no clear D gene. Trimming shortened V by 5 bases and J by 0 bases, and 14 bases separated the two germline ends. From germline, CDR1 is MNHEY and CDR2 SMNVEV (reference sequence). The CDR3 totals 15 residues. The CDR3 bases are TGTGCCAGCAGTCCCCCCGGCCGCGGCTCCTACGAGCAGTACTTC. Encoded protein: CASSPPGRGSYEQYF.